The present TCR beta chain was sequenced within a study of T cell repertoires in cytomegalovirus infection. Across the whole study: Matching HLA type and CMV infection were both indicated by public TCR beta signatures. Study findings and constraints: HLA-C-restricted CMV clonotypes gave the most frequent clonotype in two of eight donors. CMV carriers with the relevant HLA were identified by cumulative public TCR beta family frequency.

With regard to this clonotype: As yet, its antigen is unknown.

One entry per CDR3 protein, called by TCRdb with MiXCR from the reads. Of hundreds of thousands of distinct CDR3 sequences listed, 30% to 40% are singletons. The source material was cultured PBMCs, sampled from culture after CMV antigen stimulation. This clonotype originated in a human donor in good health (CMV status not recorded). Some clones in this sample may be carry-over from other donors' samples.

The CDR3 DNA sequence: TGCGCCAGCAGCCACGGACAGGGGAACAATGAGCAGTTCTTC. Its protein product is CASSHGQGNNEQFF. This rearrangement joins TRBV4-1 to TRBJ2-1, with TRBD1 matching over 9 bases. CDR3 length: 14 residues. The V and J ends lost 3 bases and 5 bases, in that order; junction bases with no gene match: 2. Germline-derived CDR1 and CDR2 are MGHRA and YSYEKL.